The entry below describes one T cell receptor (beta chain). Its antigen is not yet known. There are no base qualities to consult, and no much larger clone falls within one base. The data were taken from a study of blood T cell repertoires in COVID-19 (dated by TCRdb to about 2020). In terms of the full investigation: Samples covering the acute and convalescent phases of COVID-19 were provided by collaborators in the United States, Italy and Spain. The prospective study material was composed of cDNA or gDNA derived from T cells, B-cell-depleted T cells, or PBMCs. Subjects who had been exposed to COVID-19, were actively infected with it, or had recovered from it provided the deeply sampled blood TCRbeta repertoires that made up the dataset. The repertoires were made available in a free public database intended to serve as a resource for research on the immune response to SARS-CoV-2. The samples were drawn from the first 160 participants of the ongoing ImmuneRACE study and from over a thousand subjects provided by 6 global collaborators. Nearly every sample came with metadata listing a de-identified subject ID, COVID-19 status, age in years and sex. HLA class I and class II types, where available, came from metadata supplied by the sample provider rather than from assay-based typing.

The CDR3 runs 13 amino acids, cysteine and phenylalanine included. Kept here is only the CDR3 DNA, which spans 39 bases and is read in frame from base 1. From a lookup of the germline V gene (reference sequence), CDR1 and CDR2 are LGHDT and YNNKEL. Trimming takes 6 bases from V and 4 bases from J, and the germline ends sit 12 bases apart. In the prospective study, participants were roughly 18 to 89 years old, resided in approximately 22 geographic areas of the United States, and were enrolled through a virtual design. In the prospective study, cohorts were assigned on the basis of participant-reported clinical history obtained from a screening survey and a study questionnaire. Recovered participants in ImmuneRACE Cohort 3 were defined as having two consecutive negative NP/OP PCR tests, clearance from a healthcare professional, or resolution of symptoms. Mobile phlebotomists in the prospective study collected whole blood, serum and a nasopharyngeal or oropharyngeal swab from every participant. Over an approximately 2-month period, participants in the prospective study had the option of providing additional blood draws and questionnaires. Before DNA extraction, blood samples from the prospective study were shipped at room temperature or frozen.

Study-wide findings and limitations: Clinical and demographic metadata were provided uncurated, with the amount varying by source and participant.

TCRbeta CDR3 regions were amplified from genomic DNA using the immunoSEQ Assay, a bias-controlled multiplex PCR. In the original analysis: The number of nucleated cells in each sample was estimated by amplification of reference gene primers within the assay. To quantify the absolute abundance of each unique TCRbeta CDR3 rearrangement, sequence reads were collapsed and filtered. Productive Simpson clonality was computed per sample as the square root of Simpson's diversity index over productive rearrangements. Drawn from immuneACCESS, this table holds only the in-frame rearrangements with V and J called that TCRdb kept. Clones are partly lost; checked studies trace under half to an unresolved V gene and leave the rest unexplained. The V and J calls and clone size come from that table; D and trimming were worked out from the DNA. This sample holds roughly 380,000 clones; roughly 87% were observed only once. Approximately 3.1% of the sample rests with the top ten.

The specimen was PBMCs or T cells enriched from blood (not recorded which). The chain links TRBV3-1 (or the pseudogene TRBV3-2) with TRBJ1-2, and the D gene may be TRBD1, 5 bases matching. The receptor comes from a woman in her twenties or thirties who had recovered from COVID-19. The CDR3 here reads CASRLQGSYGYTF. The nucleotide sequence is TGTGCCAGCAGGCTTCAGGGAAGCTATGGCTACACCTTC.